The subject of this entry is one T cell receptor (beta chain). The clone's antigen remains unknown. No much larger clone exists at a distance of one base, and base qualities are not known. The CDR3, cysteine through phenylalanine, is 15 amino acids long. The DNA shown is the 45-base CDR3, in frame from base 1. V is pruned by 2 bases and J by 4 bases, leaving 5 bases of the junction without a gene match. CDR1 and CDR2 are read off the germline V gene (reference sequence) as SGHNT and YYREEE. Libraries were constructed by the immunoSEQ multiplex PCR assay. The source is immuneACCESS, and TCRdb retained only in-frame sequences with V and J called. Part of the clones is not carried over; for the studies checked, unresolved V genes explain less than half of this, and the remainder is unexplained. The sample has over 200,000 clones on record, 82% of them singletons. About 14% of the sample goes to the ten largest clones.

This sample was included in a study of control samples from healthy donors and cancer patients (dated by TCRdb to the early 2020s). The source of this sequence is a woman aged 55-70 years with lung cancer. The chain links TRBV5-4 with TRBJ1-2; 10 middle bases align to TRBD1. Material: PBMCs. The DNA reads TGTGCCAGCAGCTTCCCGGGACAGGGGAGCTATGGCTACACCTTC. This translates into CASSFPGQGSYGYTF.